A selection of T cell receptor beta chains follows, all from one sample in a study of graft-versus-host responses after intestinal transplantation. TCRdb's table, derived via immunoSEQ multiplex PCR, lists solely in-frame clones and lacks some. The data contain around 100,000 clones, 91% of them seen just once; the ten biggest clones take up about 0.18%. No antigen has been identified for these receptors. The sample was unstimulated CD4+ T cells sorted from spleen or lymph node cells, taken before transplant. The receptor source for this set is a human donor who was the organ donor for an intestinal transplant. Each CDR3 is given with its conserved first and last residue. The D gene is left open where the match is weak.

d_call: TRBD2
j_call: TRBJ2-6
v_call: TRBV27
cdr3_aa: CASSFIALAGGPGANVLTF

d_call: .
j_call: TRBJ1-2
v_call: TRBV25-1
cdr3_aa: CASSEMRPGDGYTF

d_call: TRBD2
j_call: TRBJ2-7
v_call: TRBV7-9
cdr3_aa: CASSLERGGRMNNYPEQYF

d_call: TRBD1
j_call: .
v_call: TRBV4-1
cdr3_aa: CASSQEPGQTLYEQYF

d_call: .
j_call: TRBJ1-2
v_call: TRBV7-9
cdr3_aa: CASSLGTGLRGYTF

d_call: .
j_call: TRBJ1-1
v_call: TRBV7-2
cdr3_aa: CASRQNTEAFF

d_call: .
j_call: TRBJ1-6
v_call: TRBV6-1
cdr3_aa: CASRIPRGTLHF

d_call: .
j_call: TRBJ2-5
v_call: TRBV4-2
cdr3_aa: CASSQFAAKTQYF

d_call: .
j_call: TRBJ1-1
v_call: TRBV7-2
cdr3_aa: CASSLTGGTEAFF

d_call: .
j_call: TRBJ1-2
v_call: TRBV11-2
cdr3_aa: CASSAPHWNYGYTF

d_call: .
j_call: TRBJ1-1
v_call: TRBV18
cdr3_aa: CASSPQGVGLTEAFF

d_call: .
j_call: TRBJ1-2
v_call: TRBV30
cdr3_aa: CAWNRVYGYTF

d_call: TRBD1
j_call: TRBJ2-2
v_call: TRBV19
cdr3_aa: CASSLEWTGEGELFF

d_call: TRBD2
j_call: TRBJ2-1
v_call: TRBV9
cdr3_aa: CASSSRLAGLYNEQFF